These 32 T cell receptor beta chains were sequenced from one sample in a study of blood T cell repertoires in COVID-19. Assay: immunoSEQ multiplex PCR; the TCRdb copy retains only in-frame clones and omits some. The sample lists about 130,000 clones; 78% were seen once. Sequencing input: PBMCs or T cells enriched from blood (not recorded which). These TCRs come from a woman aged 50 to 65 who had recovered from COVID-19.

This sequence joins TRBV15 and TRBJ2-1; tentative D call: TRBD2 (7 bases). Looked up from germline, CDR1 is LNHNV and CDR2 is YYDKDF (reference sequence). The CDR3 runs to 14 residues. V gave up 0 bases and J gave up 9 bases, with 12 bases separating them. DNA of the CDR3: TGTGCCACCAGCAGAGATGGGGGGGGCACTGAGCAGTTCTTC. It yields the protein CATSRDGGGTEQFF.

V usage is TRBV25-1 and J usage is TRBJ1-5; 12 nucleotides line up with TRBD1. CDR1 and CDR2 (germline): MGHDK, SYGVNS. CDR3 length equals 16 residues. After removal of 5 bases from V and 5 bases from J, the junction contained 7 bases not matched to a gene. The CDR3 DNA reads TGTGCCAGCAGTCCCCGGGACAGGGGGCTAGATCAGCCCCAGCATTTT. The encoded protein is CASSPRDRGLDQPQHF.

The CDR3 region is CASSFLRDNEQFF. Written as DNA, the CDR3 is TGTGCCAGCAGTTTTTTGCGGGACAATGAGCAGTTCTTC. This chain joins TRBV27 and TRBJ2-1; tentatively, D is TRBD2 (5 bases). CDR1 is MNHEY, CDR2 SMNVEV, per germline (reference sequence). Deletions cut 3 bases from V and 5 bases from J, with 8 bases between. This CDR3 is built from 13 residues.

V is TRBV11-2 and J is TRBJ2-7; a possible D gene is TRBD2 (5 bases). The CDR3 runs 16 residues. Per germline, CDR1 SGHAT and CDR2 FQNNGV. The V and J ends lost 4 bases and 2 bases respectively, with 18 bases between them. The CDR3 nucleotides read TGTGCCAGCAGCTCCAAGGGCGGGTTCGGTACCTACGAGCAGTACTTC. Translating gives CASSSKGGFGTYEQYF.

This rearrangement joins TRBV6-5 to TRBJ1-2; TRBD1 is a possible D gene (5 bases). CDR1 MNHEY and CDR2 SVGAGI come from the germline V gene. The CDR3 has 11 amino acids. The ends were cut back, 6 bases at V and 8 bases at J, with 10 bases in the middle. The CDR3 sequence: CASSSGGGYTF. The CDR3 nucleotides are TGTGCCAGCAGCTCCGGGGGGGGCTACACCTTC.

The chain is built from TRBV14 and TRBJ2-1; tentative D call: TRBD1 (5 bases). Germline-derived CDR1 and CDR2 are SGHDN and FVKESK. V was trimmed by 5 bases and J by 6 bases, leaving 17 bases between them. The CDR3 contains 15 residues. In DNA form, the CDR3 reads TGTGCCAGCAGCACCCTTGGGGCTCGCGGCAATGAGCAGTTCTTC. Protein product: CASSTLGARGNEQFF.

This clone was detected only a few times. The CDR3 DNA follows: TGCGCCAGCAGCCCGGGGACAGCTGGAAACACCATATATTTT. Residues: CASSPGTAGNTIYF. This chain joins TRBV5-1 and TRBJ1-3; 7 nucleotides match TRBD1. CDR3 length equals 14 residues. Per the germline V gene, CDR1 is SGHRS and CDR2 is YFSETQ. V lost 4 bases, J lost 2 bases, and 3 bases stayed unmatched.

The J gene is TRBJ2-5, the V gene TRBV28; D ambiguous. V shed 6 bases and J shed 5 bases, with 7 bases lying between them. CDR1 and CDR2 from the germline V gene are MDHEN and SYDVKM. The CDR3 contains 11 residues. This CDR3 is CASSLMETQYF. The CDR3 DNA follows: TGTGCCAGCAGCCTAATGGAGACCCAGTACTTC.

This sequence joins TRBV20-1 and TRBJ2-3; the match to TRBD2 covers 7 bases. CDR1 is DFQATT and CDR2 is SNEGSKA in the germline V gene (reference sequence). V trimming: 3 bases; J trimming: 10 bases; junction bases outside the gene matches: 1. The CDR3 is 10 residues long. This chain's CDR3 is CSASREAQYF. DNA for the CDR3: TGCAGTGCTAGTCGGGAGGCGCAGTATTTT.

The chain is built from TRBV4-1 and TRBJ2-7; 7 positions match TRBD1. CDR1 is MGHRA and CDR2 is YSYEKL in the germline V gene. J gave up 3 bases and V 2 bases, and 10 bases lay outside the gene matches. This CDR3 has 16 residues. CDR3 sequence reads: CASSQHPGTGVYEQYV. The CDR3 DNA follows: TGCGCCAGCAGCCAACATCCGGGAACAGGGGTCTACGAGCAGTACGTC.

This clone was counted many times. The V and J genes are TRBV5-1 and TRBJ2-2, with D possibly TRBD2 on 6 matching bases. The germline V gene has CDR1 SGHRS and CDR2 YFSETQ. V lost 0 bases, J lost 0 bases, and 6 bases lay in between. The CDR3 totals 15 residues. CDR3 in DNA: TGCGCCAGCAGCTTGGGACTAGCGAACACCGGGGAGCTGTTTTTT. Translation gives CASSLGLANTGELFF. The variable domain in full, completed from reference TRBV5-1 and TRBJ2-2, reads KAGVTQTPRYLIKTRGQQVTLSCSPISGHRSVSWYQQTPGQGLQFLFEYFSETQRNKGNFPGRFSGRQFSNSRSEMNVSTLELGDSALYLCASSLGLANTGELFFGEGSRLTVL.

This clone was observed a single time. CDR3 amino acids: CASSLGGSSATNEKLFF. CDR3 nucleotides: TGTGCCAGCAGTTTGGGAGGGAGCTCTGCAACTAATGAAAAACTGTTTTTT. This chain connects TRBV28 to TRBJ1-4; no reliable D call. Germline-derived CDR1 and CDR2 are MDHEN and SYDVKM. Trimming took off 3 bases at V and 0 bases at J, with 14 bases between the two ends. The CDR3 extends over 17 amino acids.

V is TRBV6-5 and J is TRBJ2-1, with TRBD1 matching over 12 bases. The CDR3 has 14 amino acids. V dropped 5 bases and J dropped 10; count of bases not matched to a gene: 6. The germline V gene encodes CDR1 MNHEY and CDR2 SVGAGI. The CDR3 DNA reads TGTGCCAGCAGTAAGGGGACAGGGGGCGGGGAGCAGTTCTTC. Protein sequence: CASSKGTGGGEQFF.

The chain carries TRBV10-1 and TRBJ1-5; D uncertain. The V and J ends lost 8 bases and 0 bases respectively, with 20 bases between them. This CDR3 has 17 amino acids. Per the germline V gene, CDR1 is WNHNN and CDR2 is SYGVQD (reference sequence). The CDR3 coding sequence is TGCGCCAGCTTCGATCCACTTGTCGAGTATAGCAATCAGCCCCAGCATTTT. It yields the protein CASFDPLVEYSNQPQHF.

The chain carries TRBV2 and TRBJ1-5; TRBD1 might be the D (5 bases). CDR3 length equals 14 residues. CDR1 and CDR2 from the germline V gene are SNHLY and FYNNEI. V was clipped by 6 bases and J by 2 bases, with 11 bases between them. Written as DNA, the CDR3 is TGTGCCAGCAGGGCAGGGAGGGGCAATCAGCCCCAGCATTTT. This gives the protein CASRAGRGNQPQHF.

This clone was seen a handful of times. This rearrangement joins TRBV5-4 to TRBJ1-2; 7 bases are shared with TRBD1. Germline V CDR1 and CDR2: SGHNT, YYREEE (reference sequence). V dropped 5 bases and J dropped 2; count of bases not matched to a gene: 3. This CDR3 comprises 13 residues. Here the CDR3 DNA reads TGTGCCAGCAGTTCGACAGGGAACTATGGCTACACCTTC. This gives the protein CASSSTGNYGYTF. Complete variable domain (other parts from reference TRBV5-4 and TRBJ1-2): ETGVTQSPTHLIKTRGQQVTLRCSSQSGHNTVSWYQQALGQGPQFIFQYYREEENGRGNFPPRFSGLQFPNYSSELNVNALELDDSALYLCASSSTGNYGYTFGSGTRLTVV.

The rearrangement uses TRBV7-9 and TRBJ2-5, with 12 bases matching TRBD2. The CDR3 is 18 residues long. V lost 0 bases to trimming and J lost 0 bases; unmatched junction nucleotides: 5. Germline V CDR1 and CDR2: SEHNR, FQNEAQ (reference sequence). Here the CDR3 reads CASSLATSGGRYQETQYF. The DNA of the CDR3 is TGTGCCAGCAGCTTAGCTACTAGCGGGGGGAGGTACCAAGAGACCCAGTACTTC.

V usage is TRBV27 and J usage is TRBJ1-1; tentatively, D is TRBD1 (5 bases). This CDR3 has 11 amino acids. Germline CDR1 MNHEY, CDR2 SMNVEV (reference sequence). The V and J ends lost 7 bases and 5 bases respectively, with 8 bases between them. CDR3 in amino acids: CASTGGTEAFF. The CDR3 DNA sequence: TGTGCCAGCACGGGGGGGACTGAAGCTTTCTTT.

V and J are TRBV3-1 (or the pseudogene TRBV3-2) and TRBJ1-2; 8 nucleotides align to TRBD1. Germline-derived CDR1 and CDR2 are LGHDT and YNNKEL (reference sequence). The length of the CDR3 is 14 residues. V gave up 3 bases and J gave up 7 bases; unmatched junction bases: 7. Here the CDR3 DNA reads TGTGCCAGCAGCCAGGGTCAGGGGGCATCTGGCTACACCTTC. Encoded protein: CASSQGQGASGYTF.

V usage is TRBV5-1 and J usage is TRBJ2-5; perhaps TRBD2 as D (5 bases). Germline lookup yields CDR1 SGHRS and CDR2 YFSETQ. This CDR3 comprises 16 residues. The germline V and J ends were trimmed by 0 bases and 5 bases, with 17 bases remaining between them. CDR3 coding DNA: TGCGCCAGCAGCTTGGGGGTCGGGGTATCTTTCGAGACCCAGTACTTC. As protein: CASSLGVGVSFETQYF.

The chain recombines TRBV24-1 with TRBJ2-1; 7 positions agree with TRBD1. With 3 bases clipped from V and 5 bases from J, the junction kept 12 bases outside the gene matches. Looked up from germline, CDR1 is KGHDR and CDR2 is SFDVKD. The CDR3 has 17 amino acids. CDR3 DNA: TGTGCCACCAGTGATATGACAGGGTCTCATATGGACAATGAGCAGTTCTTC. Translated, it gives CATSDMTGSHMDNEQFF.

The chain has TRBV19 and TRBJ1-3; D not resolved. This CDR3 has 14 amino acids. The ends were cut back, 3 bases at V and 6 bases at J, with 12 bases in the middle. Germline lookup yields CDR1 LNHDA and CDR2 SQIVND (reference sequence). CDR3 DNA: TGTGCCAGTAGTATTCCCAACGGGGAAAACACCATATATTTT. As protein: CASSIPNGENTIYF.

The V and J genes are TRBV6-5 and TRBJ1-3; perhaps TRBD1 as D (6 bases). The germline V and J ends were trimmed by 10 bases and 4 bases, with 17 bases remaining between them. The germline V gene has CDR1 MNHEY and CDR2 SVGAGI. The CDR3 is made up of 14 amino acids. Here the CDR3 reads CATHEGGSGNTIYF. For the CDR3, the DNA is TGTGCCACCCACGAGGGGGGGAGCGGAAACACCATATATTTT.

The gene calls are TRBV7-8 and TRBJ1-3; weak D call: TRBD1 (6 bases). The ends were cut back, 3 bases at V and 3 bases at J, with 6 bases in the middle. The CDR3 length is 13 residues. CDR1 and CDR2 (germline): SGHVS, FQNEAQ. For the CDR3, the DNA is TGTGCCAGCAGCTTCAGGGGTGGAAACACCATATATTTT. Its translation: CASSFRGGNTIYF.

Turning to this clone: Within the sample, other DNA sequences also encode this same CDR3. This chain links TRBV19 with TRBJ1-2; 10 positions agree with TRBD1. The CDR3 has 13 amino acids. Germline CDR1 is LNHDA and CDR2 is SQIVND (reference sequence). V lost 3 bases to trimming and J lost 8 bases; unmatched junction nucleotides: 3. The CDR3 coding sequence is TGTGCCAGTAGTATTGGACAGGGGGACGGCTACACCTTC. Protein product: CASSIGQGDGYTF.

V gene TRBV19 combines with J gene TRBJ1-2; D call uncertain. V lost 1 base, J lost 5 bases, and 11 bases lay in between. The germline V gene encodes CDR1 LNHDA and CDR2 SQIVND (reference sequence). The length of the CDR3 is 14 residues. CDR3 in DNA: TGTGCCAGTAGTATAGGGGCAGGCGATTATGGCTACACCTTC. Its protein product is CASSIGAGDYGYTF.

This clone was counted only a few times. The chain joins TRBV6-5 to TRBJ1-3; D ambiguous. Per the germline V gene, CDR1 is MNHEY and CDR2 is SVGAGI. This CDR3 has 14 amino acids. With 5 bases removed from V and 4 bases from J, the gap between germline ends came to 12 bases. The CDR3, as DNA: TGTGCCAGCAGTCGCAGGACTCGCGGAAACACCATATATTTT. It translates to CASSRRTRGNTIYF.

At least ten counts were recorded for this clone. The chain uses TRBV11-2 and TRBJ2-7; 7 bases match TRBD1. CDR1 is SGHAT, CDR2 FQNNGV, per germline. After removal of 6 bases from V and 4 bases from J, the junction contained 12 bases not matched to a gene. The CDR3 runs to 15 residues. The CDR3 here is CASSPSPGQLYEQYV. The CDR3 region has the DNA TGTGCCAGCAGTCCTTCCCCGGGACAGCTGTACGAGCAGTACGTC.

This chain uses TRBV5-6 with TRBJ2-1; TRBD2 matches 12 bases. Germline V gene lookup returns CDR1 SGHDT and CDR2 YYEEEE. This CDR3 is 19 amino acids long. V was clipped by 0 bases and J by 1 base; unmatched bases: 8. The CDR3 region has the DNA TGTGCCAGCAGCTTGGCGTGGTCTAGCGGGGGGGCTTCCTACAATGAGCAGTTCTTC. This gives the protein CASSLAWSSGGASYNEQFF. The full variable domain, with the rest looked up from reference TRBV5-6 and TRBJ2-1, is DAGVTQSPTHLIKTRGQQVTLRCSPKSGHDTVSWYQQALGQGPQFIFQYYEEEERQRGNFPDRFSGHQFPNYSSELNVNALLLGDSALYLCASSLAWSSGGASYNEQFFGPGTRLTVL.

In this sample, this clone turned up a few times. This chain connects TRBV7-9 to TRBJ2-1, with D possibly TRBD2 on 6 matching bases. Germline CDR1 reads SEHNR; CDR2 reads FQNEAQ (reference sequence). Trimming shortened V by 5 bases and J by 8 bases, and 10 bases separated the two germline ends. The CDR3 loop spans 12 amino acids. The CDR3 spells CASSTRRDEQFF. The DNA for the CDR3 is TGTGCCAGCAGCACGAGGAGGGATGAGCAGTTCTTC.

V gene TRBV2 combines with J gene TRBJ2-3; 10 bases align to TRBD2. Germline values: CDR1 SNHLY, CDR2 FYNNEI. The CDR3 length is 15 residues. V shed 5 bases and J 5 bases; nucleotides not matched to a gene: 7. DNA of the CDR3: TGTGCCAGCAGTCCTTTAGCGGGGGGACGAGATACGCAGTATTTT. This encodes CASSPLAGGRDTQYF.

The chain recombines TRBV7-6 with TRBJ2-5, with 9 bases matching TRBD2. Trimming at V came to 1 base and at J to 4 bases, leaving 4 bases not matched to a gene. Germline V lookup: CDR1 SGHVS, CDR2 FNYEAQ. The CDR3 totals 15 residues. The CDR3: CASSLGLAGRETQYF. The CDR3 nucleotides are TGTGCCAGCAGCTTAGGGCTAGCGGGGCGAGAGACCCAGTACTTC.